What follows describes a single T cell receptor beta chain. The source of the sample is a study of shared clonotypes between healthy human individuals. The test was conducted at deep level. The data were produced by immunoSEQ multiplex PCR, yet TCRdb's version contains in-frame clones alone and is incomplete. The sample holds about 590,000 clones, about 95% seen once. Naive CD8 isolation took CD45RO-negative cells positively selected for CCR7 and excluded terminally differentiated effector memory CD45RA+ cells. Germline V gives CDR1 MDHEN, CDR2 SYDVKM. V lost 4 bases, J lost 2 bases, and 12 bases lay in between. The CDR3 covers 15 residues.

The sequenced sample consisted of naive CD8+ T cells sorted from blood. This clonotype originated in a woman aged 25 to 39 in good health. The V call is TRBV28, the J call TRBJ1-3; D uncertain. The CDR3 DNA reads TGTGCCAGCAGTTCCCGCCCCATCACTGGAAACACCATATATTTT. As protein: CASSSRPITGNTIYF.